The following is a TCR beta chain sequence with its context. The antigen is not known. This record comes from a study of Graves' ophthalmopathy and Graves' hyperthyroidism. Overall study findings and caveats: Ophthalmopathy progression was predicted with around 71% sensitivity and about 74% specificity.

Investigators amplified TCR beta CDR3 regions from RNA transcripts. Amplification began with first-round RT-PCR using HTBI primers, then second-round multiplex PCR was performed. Each CDR3 protein is one row after TCRdb ran MiXCR on the multiplex PCR reads. The sample has about 550,000 distinct CDR3 sequences; 35% to 45% are singletons. The source is an adult man with Graves' hyperthyroidism. The specimen was peripheral blood or thyroid tissue (not recorded which).

CDR3 sequence: CASSLDTYNEQFF. In nucleotides, the CDR3 is TGTGCCAGCAGCTTAGACACCTACAATGAGCAGTTCTTC. V is TRBV7-3 and J is TRBJ2-1, with D hard to call. V lost 2 bases to trimming and J lost 2 bases, with 4 bases between them. Germline CDR1 reads SGHTA; CDR2 reads FQGTGA. This CDR3 is built from 13 residues.